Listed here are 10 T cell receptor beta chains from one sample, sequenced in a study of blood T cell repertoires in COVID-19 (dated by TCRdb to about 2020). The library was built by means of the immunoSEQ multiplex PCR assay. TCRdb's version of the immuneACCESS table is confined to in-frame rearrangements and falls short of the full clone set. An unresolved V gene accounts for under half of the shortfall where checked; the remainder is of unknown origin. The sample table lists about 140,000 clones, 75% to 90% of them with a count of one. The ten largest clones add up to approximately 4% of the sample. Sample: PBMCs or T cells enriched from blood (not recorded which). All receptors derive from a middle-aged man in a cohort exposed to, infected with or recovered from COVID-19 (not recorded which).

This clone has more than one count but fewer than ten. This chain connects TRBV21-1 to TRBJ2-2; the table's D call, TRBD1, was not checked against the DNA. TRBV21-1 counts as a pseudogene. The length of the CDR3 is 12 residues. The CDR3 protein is CASSQEAGELFF. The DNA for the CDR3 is TGTGCCAGCAGCCAGGAAGCCGGGGAGCTGTTTTTT.

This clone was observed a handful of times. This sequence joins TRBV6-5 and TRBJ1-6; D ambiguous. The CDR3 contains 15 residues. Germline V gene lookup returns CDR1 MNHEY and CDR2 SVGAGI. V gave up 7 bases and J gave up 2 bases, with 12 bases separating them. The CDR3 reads CASTPGRAYNSPLHF. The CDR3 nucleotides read TGTGCCAGCACCCCTGGGAGGGCCTATAATTCACCCCTCCACTTT.

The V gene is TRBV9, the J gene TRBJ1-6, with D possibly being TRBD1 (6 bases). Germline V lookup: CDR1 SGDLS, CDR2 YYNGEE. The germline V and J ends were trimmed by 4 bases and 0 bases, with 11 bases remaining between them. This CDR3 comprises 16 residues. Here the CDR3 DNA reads TGTGCCAGCAGCTCAACAGGGAGCTCCTATAATTCACCCCTCCACTTT. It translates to CASSSTGSSYNSPLHF.

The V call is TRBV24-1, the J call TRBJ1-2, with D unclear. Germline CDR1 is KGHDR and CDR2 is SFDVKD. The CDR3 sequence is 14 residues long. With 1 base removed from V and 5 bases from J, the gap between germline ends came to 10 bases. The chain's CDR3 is CATSDFTQSYGYTF. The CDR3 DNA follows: TGTGCCACCAGTGATTTCACACAGAGTTATGGCTACACCTTC.

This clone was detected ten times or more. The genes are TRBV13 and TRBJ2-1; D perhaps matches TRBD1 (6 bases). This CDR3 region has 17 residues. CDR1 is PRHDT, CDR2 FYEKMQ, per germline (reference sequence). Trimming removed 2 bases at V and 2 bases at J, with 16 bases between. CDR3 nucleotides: TGTGCCAGCAGCTTAAGAGTTACAGGGCTGGCCTACAATGAGCAGTTCTTC. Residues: CASSLRVTGLAYNEQFF.

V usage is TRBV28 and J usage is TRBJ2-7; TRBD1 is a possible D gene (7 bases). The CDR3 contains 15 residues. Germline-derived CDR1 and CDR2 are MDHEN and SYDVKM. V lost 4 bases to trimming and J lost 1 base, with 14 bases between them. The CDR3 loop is CASSSGGDSSYEQYF. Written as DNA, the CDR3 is TGTGCCAGCAGTTCCGGCGGGGACAGTTCCTACGAGCAGTACTTC.

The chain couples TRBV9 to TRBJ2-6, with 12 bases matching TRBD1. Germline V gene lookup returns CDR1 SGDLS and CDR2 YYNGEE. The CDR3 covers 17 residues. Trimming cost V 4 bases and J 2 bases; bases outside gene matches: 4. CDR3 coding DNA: TGTGCCAGCAGCCCGGGGACAGGGGGCGCTGGGGCCAACGTCCTGACTTTC. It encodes CASSPGTGGAGANVLTF.

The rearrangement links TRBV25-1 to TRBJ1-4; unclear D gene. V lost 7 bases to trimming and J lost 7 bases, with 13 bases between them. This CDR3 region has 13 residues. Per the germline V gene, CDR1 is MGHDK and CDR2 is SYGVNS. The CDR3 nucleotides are TGTGCCAGCAAATTTTCACAGATTGAAAAACTGTTTTTT. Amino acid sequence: CASKFSQIEKLFF.

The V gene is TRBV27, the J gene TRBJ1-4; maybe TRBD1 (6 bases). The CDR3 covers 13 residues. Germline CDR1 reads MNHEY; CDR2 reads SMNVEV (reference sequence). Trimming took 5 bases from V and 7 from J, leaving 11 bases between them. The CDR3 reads CASSPRDTEKLFF. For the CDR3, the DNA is TGTGCCAGCAGTCCCAGGGACACTGAAAAACTGTTTTTT.

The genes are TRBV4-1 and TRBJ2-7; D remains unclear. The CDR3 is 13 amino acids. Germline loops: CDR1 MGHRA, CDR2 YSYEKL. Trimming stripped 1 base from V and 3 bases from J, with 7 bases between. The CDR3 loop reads CASSQVSFYEQYF. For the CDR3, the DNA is TGCGCCAGCAGCCAAGTATCCTTCTACGAGCAGTACTTC.